Listed here is a single T cell receptor (beta chain). This record belongs to a study of blood T cell repertoires in COVID-19. Study summary: The United States, Italy and Spain were the sources of the acute and convalescent COVID-19 samples. T cells, B-cell-depleted T cells, or PBMCs supplied cDNA or gDNA.

Original processing notes: The authors estimated nucleated cell counts from reference gene primer amplification. Libraries were prepared by immunoSEQ multiplex PCR; TCRdb keeps only in-frame clonotypes and omits some of them. The D gene and trimming were derived from the DNA, and the V and J assignments and clone size from that table. The data contain roughly 180,000 clones, roughly 85% of them singletons. The CDR3 extends over 14 amino acids. CDR1 and CDR2 (germline): SGHRS, YFSETQ. V gave up 2 bases and J gave up 1 base, with 8 bases separating them. The sequenced material came from peripheral blood. This TCR was recovered from a woman of 80 years or more with active or convalescent COVID-19. The rearrangement uses TRBV5-1 and TRBJ2-3; no clear D gene. CDR3 nucleotides: TGCGCCAGCAGCTTAAGCCCGGGCACAGATACGCAGTATTTT. Translating it yields CASSLSPGTDTQYF.